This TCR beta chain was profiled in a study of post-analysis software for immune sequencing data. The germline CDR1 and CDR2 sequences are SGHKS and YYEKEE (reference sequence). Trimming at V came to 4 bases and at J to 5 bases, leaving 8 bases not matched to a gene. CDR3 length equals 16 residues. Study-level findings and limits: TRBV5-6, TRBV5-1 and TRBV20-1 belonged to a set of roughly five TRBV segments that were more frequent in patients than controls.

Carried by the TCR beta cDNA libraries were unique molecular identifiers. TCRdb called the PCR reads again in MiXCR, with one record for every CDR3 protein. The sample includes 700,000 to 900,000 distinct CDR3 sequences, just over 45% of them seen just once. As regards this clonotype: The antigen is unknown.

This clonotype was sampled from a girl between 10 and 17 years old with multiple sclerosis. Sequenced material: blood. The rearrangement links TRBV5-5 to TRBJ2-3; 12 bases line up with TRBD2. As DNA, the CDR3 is TGTGCCAGCAGCCCCCCGCTAGCGGGAGGGTTAGATACGCAGTATTTT. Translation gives CASSPPLAGGLDTQYF.